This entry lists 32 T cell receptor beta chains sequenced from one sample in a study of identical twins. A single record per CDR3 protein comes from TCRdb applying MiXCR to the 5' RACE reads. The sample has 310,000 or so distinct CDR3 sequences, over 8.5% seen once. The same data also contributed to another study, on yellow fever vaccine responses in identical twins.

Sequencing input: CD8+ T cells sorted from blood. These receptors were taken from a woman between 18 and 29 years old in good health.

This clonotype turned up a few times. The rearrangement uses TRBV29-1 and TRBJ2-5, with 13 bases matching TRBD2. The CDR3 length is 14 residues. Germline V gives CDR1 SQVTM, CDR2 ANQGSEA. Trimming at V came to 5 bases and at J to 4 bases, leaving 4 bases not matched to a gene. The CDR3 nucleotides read TGCAGCGTTCGACTAGCGGGAGGCGGAGAGACCCAGTACTTC. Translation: CSVRLAGGGETQYF.

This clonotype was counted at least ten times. CDR3 in amino acids: CASAKNPMGRSYNEQFF. The CDR3 DNA is TGTGCCAGCGCAAAAAACCCCATGGGGAGATCCTACAATGAGCAGTTCTTC. The chain uses TRBV7-9 and TRBJ2-1; D possibly corresponds to TRBD2 (5 bases). Germline lookup yields CDR1 SEHNR and CDR2 FQNEAQ (reference sequence). Trimming shortened V by 8 bases and J by 1 base, and 21 bases separated the two germline ends. CDR3 size: 17 residues.

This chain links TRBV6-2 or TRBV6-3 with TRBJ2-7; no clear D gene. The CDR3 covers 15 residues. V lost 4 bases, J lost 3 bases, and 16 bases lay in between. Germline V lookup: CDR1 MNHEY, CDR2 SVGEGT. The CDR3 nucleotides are TGTGCCAGCAGTTTTGGACGGAACTTCATCTACGAGCAGTACTTC. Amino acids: CASSFGRNFIYEQYF.

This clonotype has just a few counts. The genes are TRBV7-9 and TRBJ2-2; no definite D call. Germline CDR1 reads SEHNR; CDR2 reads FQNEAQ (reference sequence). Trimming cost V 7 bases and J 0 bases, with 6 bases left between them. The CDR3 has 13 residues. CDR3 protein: CASIQTNTGELFF. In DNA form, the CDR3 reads TGTGCCAGCATACAGACGAACACCGGGGAGCTGTTTTTT. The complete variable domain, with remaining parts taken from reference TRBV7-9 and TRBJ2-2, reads DTGVSQNPRHKITKRGQNVTFRCDPISEHNRLYWYRQTLGQGPEFLTYFQNEAQLEKSRLLSDRFSAERPKGSFSTLEIQRTEQGDSAMYLCASIQTNTGELFFGEGSRLTVL.

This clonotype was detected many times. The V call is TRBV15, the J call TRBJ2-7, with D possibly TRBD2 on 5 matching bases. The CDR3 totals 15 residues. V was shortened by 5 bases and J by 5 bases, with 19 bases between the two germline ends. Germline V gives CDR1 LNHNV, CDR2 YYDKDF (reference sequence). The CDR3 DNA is TGTGCCACCAGCCGTAAGACGGGGTGGGAAGACGAGCAGTACTTC. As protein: CATSRKTGWEDEQYF.

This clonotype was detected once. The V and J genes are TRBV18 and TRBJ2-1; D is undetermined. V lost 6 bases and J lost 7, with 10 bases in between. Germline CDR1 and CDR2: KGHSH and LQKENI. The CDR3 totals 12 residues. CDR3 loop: CASSTVINEQFF. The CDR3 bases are TGTGCCAGCTCTACCGTCATAAATGAGCAGTTCTTC.

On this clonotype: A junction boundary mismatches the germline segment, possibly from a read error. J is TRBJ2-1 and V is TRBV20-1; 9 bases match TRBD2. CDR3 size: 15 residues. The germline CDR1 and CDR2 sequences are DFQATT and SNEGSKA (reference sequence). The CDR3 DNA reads TGCAGTGCCAGAGGGCGGGAGGGCCAGGTCAATGAGCAGTTCTTC. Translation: CSARGREGQVNEQFF.

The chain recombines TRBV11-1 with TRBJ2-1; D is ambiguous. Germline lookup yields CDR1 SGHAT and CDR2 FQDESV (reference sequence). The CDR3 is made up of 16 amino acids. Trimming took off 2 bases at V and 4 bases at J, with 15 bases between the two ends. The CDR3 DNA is TGTGCCAGCAGCTTATTGATGGTCACTTTATACAATGAGCAGTTCTTC. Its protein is CASSLLMVTLYNEQFF.

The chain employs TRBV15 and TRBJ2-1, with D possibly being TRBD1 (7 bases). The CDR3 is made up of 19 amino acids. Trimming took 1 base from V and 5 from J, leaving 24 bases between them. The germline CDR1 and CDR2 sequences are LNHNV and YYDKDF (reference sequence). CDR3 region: CATSRGGAGPGGPNNEQFF. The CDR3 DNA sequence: TGTGCCACCAGCAGAGGGGGGGCCGGACCAGGGGGGCCGAACAATGAGCAGTTCTTC.

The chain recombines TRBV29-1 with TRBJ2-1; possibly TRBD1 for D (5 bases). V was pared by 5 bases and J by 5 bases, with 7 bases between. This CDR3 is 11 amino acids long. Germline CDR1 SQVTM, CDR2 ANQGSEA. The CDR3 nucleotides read TGCAGCGTTATAGGGGACAATGAGCAGTTCTTC. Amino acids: CSVIGDNEQFF.

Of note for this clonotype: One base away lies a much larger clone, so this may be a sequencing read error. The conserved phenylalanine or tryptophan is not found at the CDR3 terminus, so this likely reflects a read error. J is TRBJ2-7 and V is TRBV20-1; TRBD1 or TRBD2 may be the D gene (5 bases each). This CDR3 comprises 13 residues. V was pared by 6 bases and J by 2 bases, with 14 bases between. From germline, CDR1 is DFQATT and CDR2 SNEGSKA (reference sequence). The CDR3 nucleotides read TGCAGTGCCGCCAGCGGACACACCTACGAGCAGTACTCC. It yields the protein CSAASGHTYEQYS.

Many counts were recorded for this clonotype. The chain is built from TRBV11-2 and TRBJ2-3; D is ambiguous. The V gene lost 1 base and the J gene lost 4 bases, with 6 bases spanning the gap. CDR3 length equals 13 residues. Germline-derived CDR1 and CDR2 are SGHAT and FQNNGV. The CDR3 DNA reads TGTGCCAGCAGCTTAGTGTTGGCAGATACGCAGTATTTT. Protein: CASSLVLADTQYF.

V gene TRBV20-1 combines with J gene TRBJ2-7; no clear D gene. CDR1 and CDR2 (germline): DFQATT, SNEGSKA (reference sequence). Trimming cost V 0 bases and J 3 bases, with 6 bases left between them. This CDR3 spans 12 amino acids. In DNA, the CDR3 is TGCAGTGCTAGAGATGAGATCTACGAGCAGTACTTC. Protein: CSARDEIYEQYF.

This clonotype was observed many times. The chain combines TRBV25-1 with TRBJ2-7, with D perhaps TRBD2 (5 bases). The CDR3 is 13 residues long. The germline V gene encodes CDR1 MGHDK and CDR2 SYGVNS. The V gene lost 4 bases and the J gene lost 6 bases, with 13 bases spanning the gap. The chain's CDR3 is CASSGSQRVEQYF. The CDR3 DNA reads TGTGCCAGCAGTGGCTCACAGAGGGTCGAGCAGTACTTC.

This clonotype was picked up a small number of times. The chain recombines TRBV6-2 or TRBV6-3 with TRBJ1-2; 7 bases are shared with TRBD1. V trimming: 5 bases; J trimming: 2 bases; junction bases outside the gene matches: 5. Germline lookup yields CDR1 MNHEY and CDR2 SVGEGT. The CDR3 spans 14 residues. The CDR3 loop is CASSLIQGNYGYTF. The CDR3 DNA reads TGTGCCAGCAGTCTGATACAGGGGAACTATGGCTACACCTTC.

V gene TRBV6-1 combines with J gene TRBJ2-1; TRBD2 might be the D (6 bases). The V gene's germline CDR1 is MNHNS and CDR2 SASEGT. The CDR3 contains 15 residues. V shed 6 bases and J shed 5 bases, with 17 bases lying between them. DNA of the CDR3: TGTGCCAGCAGAACGGGACTGCCGAGAGACAATGAGCAGTTCTTC. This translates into CASRTGLPRDNEQFF.

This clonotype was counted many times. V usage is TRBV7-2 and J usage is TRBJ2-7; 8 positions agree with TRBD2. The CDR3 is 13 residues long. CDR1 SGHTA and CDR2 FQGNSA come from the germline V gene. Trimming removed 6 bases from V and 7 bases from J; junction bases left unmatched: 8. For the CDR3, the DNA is TGTGCCAGCAGGCCCAAAGCGGGAGTTGAGCAGTACTTC. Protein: CASRPKAGVEQYF.

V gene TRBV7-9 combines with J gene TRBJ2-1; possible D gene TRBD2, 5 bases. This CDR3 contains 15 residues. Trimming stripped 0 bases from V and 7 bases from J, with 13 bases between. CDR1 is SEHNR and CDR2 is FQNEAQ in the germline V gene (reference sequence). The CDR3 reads CASSLALGPLNEQFF. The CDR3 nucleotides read TGTGCCAGCAGCTTAGCACTAGGGCCCTTAAATGAGCAGTTCTTC.

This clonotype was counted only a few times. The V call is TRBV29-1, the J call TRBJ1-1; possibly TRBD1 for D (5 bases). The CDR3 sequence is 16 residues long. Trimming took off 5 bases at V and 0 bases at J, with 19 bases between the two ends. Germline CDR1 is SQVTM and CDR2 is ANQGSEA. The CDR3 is CSVSGGDVPMNTEAFF. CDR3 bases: TGCAGCGTTTCCGGGGGGGACGTGCCCATGAACACTGAAGCTTTCTTT.

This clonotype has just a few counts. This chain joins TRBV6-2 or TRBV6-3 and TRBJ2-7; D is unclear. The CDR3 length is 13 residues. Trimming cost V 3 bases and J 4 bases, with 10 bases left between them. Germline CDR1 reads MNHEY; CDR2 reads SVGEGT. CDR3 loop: CASSYYSLYEQYF. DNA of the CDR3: TGTGCCAGCAGTTATTACAGCCTGTACGAGCAGTACTTC.

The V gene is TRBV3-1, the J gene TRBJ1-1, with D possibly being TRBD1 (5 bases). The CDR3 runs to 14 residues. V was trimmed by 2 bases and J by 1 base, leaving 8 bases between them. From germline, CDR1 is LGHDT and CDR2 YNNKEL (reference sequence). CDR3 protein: CASSQPDRNTEAFF. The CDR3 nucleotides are TGTGCCAGCAGCCAACCCGACAGGAACACTGAAGCTTTCTTT.

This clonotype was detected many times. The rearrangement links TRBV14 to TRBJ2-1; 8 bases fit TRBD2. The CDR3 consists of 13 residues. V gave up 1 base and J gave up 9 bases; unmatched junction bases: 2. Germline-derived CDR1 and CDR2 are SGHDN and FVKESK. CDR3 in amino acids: CASSQGLAGEQFF. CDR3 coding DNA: TGTGCCAGCAGCCAAGGTCTAGCGGGTGAGCAGTTCTTC.

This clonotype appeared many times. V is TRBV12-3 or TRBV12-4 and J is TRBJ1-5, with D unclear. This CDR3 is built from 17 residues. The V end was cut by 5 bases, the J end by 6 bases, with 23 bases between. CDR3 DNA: TGTGCCAGCAGTCTAAGGATGCCGATCGGAGGTTGTCAGCCCCAGCATTTT. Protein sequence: CASSLRMPIGGCQPQHF.

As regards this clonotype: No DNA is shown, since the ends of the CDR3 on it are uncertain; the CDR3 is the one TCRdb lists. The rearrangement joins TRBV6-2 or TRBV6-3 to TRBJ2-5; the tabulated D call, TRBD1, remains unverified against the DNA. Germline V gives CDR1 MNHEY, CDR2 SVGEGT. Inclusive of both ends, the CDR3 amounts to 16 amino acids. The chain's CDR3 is CASLYFGAGLKETQYF.

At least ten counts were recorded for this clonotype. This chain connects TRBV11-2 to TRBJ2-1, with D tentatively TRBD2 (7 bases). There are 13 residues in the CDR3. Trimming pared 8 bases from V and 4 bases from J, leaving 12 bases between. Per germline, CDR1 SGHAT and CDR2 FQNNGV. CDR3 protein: CASWEGGYNEQFF. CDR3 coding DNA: TGTGCCAGCTGGGAGGGGGGTTACAATGAGCAGTTCTTC.

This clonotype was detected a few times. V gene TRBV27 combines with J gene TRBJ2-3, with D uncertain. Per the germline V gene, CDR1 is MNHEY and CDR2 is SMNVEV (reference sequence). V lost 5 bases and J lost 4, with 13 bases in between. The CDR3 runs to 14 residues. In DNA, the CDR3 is TGTGCCAGCAGTAATGCTCTTCGGCCAGATACGCAGTATTTT. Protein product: CASSNALRPDTQYF.

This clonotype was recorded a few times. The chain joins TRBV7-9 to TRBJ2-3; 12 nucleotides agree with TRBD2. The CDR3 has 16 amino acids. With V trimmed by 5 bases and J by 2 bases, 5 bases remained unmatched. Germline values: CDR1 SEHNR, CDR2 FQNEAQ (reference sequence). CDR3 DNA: TGTGCCAGCAGCCAAGGACTAGCGGGATACACAGATACGCAGTATTTT. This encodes CASSQGLAGYTDTQYF.

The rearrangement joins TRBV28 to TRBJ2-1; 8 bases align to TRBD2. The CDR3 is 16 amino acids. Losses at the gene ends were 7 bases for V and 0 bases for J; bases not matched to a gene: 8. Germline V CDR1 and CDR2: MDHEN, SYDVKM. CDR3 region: CASTTLAEHSYNEQFF. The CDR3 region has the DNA TGTGCCAGCACCACACTAGCGGAGCACTCCTACAATGAGCAGTTCTTC.

CDR3 in amino acids: CASSQDSWKGAGANVLTF. The CDR3 DNA reads TGCGCCAGCAGCCAAGACTCCTGGAAGGGAGCTGGGGCCAACGTCCTGACTTTC. The rearrangement joins TRBV4-3 to TRBJ2-6, with D possibly being TRBD2 (5 bases). Germline lookup yields CDR1 LGHNA and CDR2 YSLEER. V was cut by 0 bases and J by 2 bases, with 14 bases left in between. This CDR3 has 18 amino acids.

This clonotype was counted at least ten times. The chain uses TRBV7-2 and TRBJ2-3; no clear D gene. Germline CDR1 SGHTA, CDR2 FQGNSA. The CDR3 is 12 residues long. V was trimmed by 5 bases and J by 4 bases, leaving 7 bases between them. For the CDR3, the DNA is TGTGCCAGCAGCCGTCCTTCAGATACGCAGTATTTT. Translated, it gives CASSRPSDTQYF.

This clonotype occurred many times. CDR3 coding DNA: TGCGCCAGCAGCCAAGATCTGGGGGGGACCTACGAGCAGTACTTC. It yields the protein CASSQDLGGTYEQYF. The chain links TRBV4-3 to TRBJ2-7; the match to TRBD2 covers 7 bases. V dropped 0 bases and J dropped 2; count of bases not matched to a gene: 4. The germline V gene has CDR1 LGHNA and CDR2 YSLEER. The CDR3 loop spans 15 amino acids.

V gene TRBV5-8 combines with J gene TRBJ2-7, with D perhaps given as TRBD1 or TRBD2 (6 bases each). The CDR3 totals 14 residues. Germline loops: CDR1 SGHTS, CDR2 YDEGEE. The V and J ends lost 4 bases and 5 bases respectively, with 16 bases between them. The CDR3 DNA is TGTGCCAGCAGCGATTTTGGGGGGCTGAACGAGCAGTACTTC. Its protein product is CASSDFGGLNEQYF.